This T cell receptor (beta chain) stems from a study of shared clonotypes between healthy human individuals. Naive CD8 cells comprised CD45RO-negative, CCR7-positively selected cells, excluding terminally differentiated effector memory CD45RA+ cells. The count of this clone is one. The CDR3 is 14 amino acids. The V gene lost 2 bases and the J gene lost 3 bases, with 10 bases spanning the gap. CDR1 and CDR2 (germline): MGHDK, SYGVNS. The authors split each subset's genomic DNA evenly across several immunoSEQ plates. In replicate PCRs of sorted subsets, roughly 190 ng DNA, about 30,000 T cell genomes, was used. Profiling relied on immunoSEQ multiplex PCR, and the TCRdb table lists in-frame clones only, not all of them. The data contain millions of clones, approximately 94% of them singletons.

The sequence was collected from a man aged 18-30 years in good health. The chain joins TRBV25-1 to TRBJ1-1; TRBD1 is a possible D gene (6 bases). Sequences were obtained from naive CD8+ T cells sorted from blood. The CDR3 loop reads CASSERTEDTEAFF. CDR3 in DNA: TGTGCCAGCAGTGAAAGGACAGAAGACACTGAAGCTTTCTTT.